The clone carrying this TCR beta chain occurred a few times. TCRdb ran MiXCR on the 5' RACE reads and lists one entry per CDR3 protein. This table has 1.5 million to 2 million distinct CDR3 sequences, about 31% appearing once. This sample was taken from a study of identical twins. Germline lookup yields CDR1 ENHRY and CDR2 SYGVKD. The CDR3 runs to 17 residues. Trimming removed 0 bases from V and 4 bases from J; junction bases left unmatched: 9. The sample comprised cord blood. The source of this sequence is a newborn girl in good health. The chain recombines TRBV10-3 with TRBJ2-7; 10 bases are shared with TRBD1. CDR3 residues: CAISESMGTGVAYEQYF. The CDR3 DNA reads TGTGCCATCAGTGAGTCGATGGGGACAGGGGTTGCGTACGAGCAGTACTTC.